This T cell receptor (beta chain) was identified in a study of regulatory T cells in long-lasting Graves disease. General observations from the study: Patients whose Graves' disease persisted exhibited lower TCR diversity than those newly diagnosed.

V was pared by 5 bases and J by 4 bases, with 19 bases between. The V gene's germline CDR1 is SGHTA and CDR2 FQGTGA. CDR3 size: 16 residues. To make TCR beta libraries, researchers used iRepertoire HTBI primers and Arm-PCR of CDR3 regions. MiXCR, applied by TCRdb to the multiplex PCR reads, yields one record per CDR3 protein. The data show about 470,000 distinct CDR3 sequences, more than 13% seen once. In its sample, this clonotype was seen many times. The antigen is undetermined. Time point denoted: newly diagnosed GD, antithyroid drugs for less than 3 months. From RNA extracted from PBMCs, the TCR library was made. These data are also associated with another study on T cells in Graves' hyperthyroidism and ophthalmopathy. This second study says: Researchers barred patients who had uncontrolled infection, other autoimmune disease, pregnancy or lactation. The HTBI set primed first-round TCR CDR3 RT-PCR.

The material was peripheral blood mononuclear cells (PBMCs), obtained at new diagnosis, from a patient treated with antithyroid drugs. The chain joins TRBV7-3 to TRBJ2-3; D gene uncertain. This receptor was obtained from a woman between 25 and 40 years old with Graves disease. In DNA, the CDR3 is TGTGCCAGCAGCCTACGGCCCCCCGGGCAGGCAGATACGCAGTATTTT. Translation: CASSLRPPGQADTQYF. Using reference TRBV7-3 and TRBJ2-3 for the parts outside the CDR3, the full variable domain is GAGVSQTPSNKVTEKGKYVELRCDPISGHTALYWYRQSLGQGPEFLIYFQGTGAADDSGLPNDRFFAVRPEGSVSTLKIQRTERGDSAVYLCASSLRPPGQADTQYFGPGTRLTVL.